The entry below gives a single T cell receptor beta chain sequence along with its context. The target antigen is unknown. Germline lookup yields CDR1 WSHSY and CDR2 SAAADI. This CDR3 is 15 amino acids long. V was trimmed by 0 bases and J by 2 bases, leaving 10 bases between them. This sample was taken from a study of shared clonotypes between healthy human individuals. Notes on the study in general: Estimated clonotype richness was generally higher in naive than memory subsets. Clonotype sharing across several donors was observed for 4% to 6.5% of naive CD4 clonotypes.

TCRdb's table, derived via immunoSEQ multiplex PCR, lists solely in-frame clones and lacks some. The repertoire has roughly 1,100,000 clones, under 80% of them found once; the top ten carry approximately 1.5%. The J gene is TRBJ1-1, the V gene TRBV10-2; D unclear. This sequence originates from a man between 18 and 29 years old in good health. Input material: memory CD4+ T cells sorted from blood. The subset denotes: CD45RA-negative fraction. CDR3 DNA: TGCGCCAGCAGTGAGTCAAGGGTGGGAAACACTGAAGCTTTCTTT. It yields the protein CASSESRVGNTEAFF.